These 21 T cell receptor beta chains were all obtained from the same sample, sequenced in a study of tumor and adjacent non-tumor tissue in lung cancer (dated 2018 in TCRdb). The library came from multiplex PCR. The instrument given in TCRdb is Illumina HiSeq 2500. TCRbeta libraries were constructed through three rounds of nested PCR with primers (Table S4) according to protocols adapted from ARM-PCR. The raw public reads went through TCRdb reprocessing: fastp at Q25, MiXCR clone calling, in-frame beta chains kept. Each entry is one CDR3 protein sequence, shown with its most common DNA and genes. The sample includes 130,000 or so distinct CDR3 sequences, with about 66% observed a single time. The top ten clonotypes cover over 10% of the sample. RNA was extracted from bulk unsorted tissue and checked for quality with a NanoDrop ND-1000 and an Agilent 2100. Sequencing used lung tumor tissue. Receptor source: a man aged 25 to 40 with non-small cell lung cancer.

Turning to this clonotype: A read error is possible here, since a much larger clone lies one base away. The V and J genes are TRBV20-1 and TRBJ2-7; 15 bases line up with TRBD2. Germline CDR1 and CDR2: DFQATT and SNEGSKA (reference sequence). CDR3 length: 15 residues. The CDR3 DNA reads as TGCAGTGCTTTCCGGACTAGCGGGGGGGCCTACGGGCAGTACTTC. Its protein product is CSAFRTSGGAYGQYF.

Points on this clonotype: This may stem from a read error, because a much larger clone lies one nucleotide away. This chain joins TRBV29-1 and TRBJ2-5; D not certain. The germline CDR1 and CDR2 sequences are SQVTM and ANQGSEA. The CDR3 runs 10 residues. The CDR3 DNA sequence: TGCAGCGTTTCGGAAGAGACCCATTACTTC. Residues: CSVSEETHYF.

Remarks on this clonotype: Because the CDR3 is missing its conserved closing phenylalanine or tryptophan, this is likely a read error. The chain recombines TRBV24-1 with TRBJ1-5, with D possibly matching TRBD1 (5 bases). The CDR3 has 12 amino acids. The germline V gene has CDR1 KGHDR and CDR2 SFDVKD. The V gene lost 8 bases and the J gene lost 4 bases, with 8 bases spanning the gap. The CDR3 DNA reads as TGTGCCACCAATGACAGTAATCAGCCCCAGCATTTG. Protein sequence: CATNDSNQPQHL.

Details on this clonotype: Germline is not matched at one junction end, which may reflect a read error. This sequence joins TRBV11-3 and TRBJ2-7; D remains ambiguous. Germline-derived CDR1 and CDR2 are SGHNT and YENEEA. The CDR3 covers 14 residues. CDR3 sequence: CASSSIKDRRKQHF. CDR3 bases: TGTGCCAGCAGCTCCATAAAGGATAGGCGCAAGCAGCACTTC.

This clonotype was counted at least ten times. The chain links TRBV4-1 to TRBJ2-1; no clear D gene. This CDR3 has 12 residues. Trimming stripped 2 bases from V and 8 bases from J, with 7 bases between. In germline, CDR1 is MGHRA, CDR2 YSYEKL. The CDR3 DNA reads TGCGCCAGCAGCCAATTAGGCTATGAGCAGTTCTTC. As protein: CASSQLGYEQFF.

Comments on this clonotype: Given the absence of the conserved phenylalanine or tryptophan at the CDR3 end, a read error is likely. V and J are TRBV20-1 and TRBJ2-2; 11 nucleotides line up with TRBD2. Germline V gives CDR1 DFQATT, CDR2 SNEGSKA (reference sequence). The CDR3 spans 16 residues. V shed 1 base and J 1 base; nucleotides not matched to a gene: 2. CDR3 DNA: TGCAGTGCTAGAGGACTAGCGGGATTGAACACCGGGGAGCTGTTTATT. Protein: CSARGLAGLNTGELFI.

In its sample, this clonotype was seen once. One junction end disagrees with the germline gene, perhaps due to a read error. This chain joins TRBV6-1 and TRBJ1-4; D gene unclear. Germline V gene sequence: CDR1 MNHNS, CDR2 SASEGT. This CDR3 contains 14 residues. DNA of the CDR3: TGTGCCAGCCGGACCCTTGCAGCTAATGAAAAACAGTTTTTT. Residues: CASRTLAANEKQFF.

This chain joins TRBV11-2 and TRBJ2-1; 11 nucleotides agree with TRBD2. The CDR3 extends over 15 amino acids. The V gene end was trimmed by 7 bases and the J gene end by 9 bases; junction bases not matched to a gene: 11. Germline lookup yields CDR1 SGHAT and CDR2 FQNNGV. CDR3 residues: CASIPTSGSCGEQFF. CDR3 bases: TGTGCCAGCATCCCCACTAGCGGGAGTTGTGGTGAGCAGTTCTTC.

Worth noting for this clonotype: The junction departs from the called germline gene at one end, perhaps through a read error. This chain uses TRBV6-2 or TRBV6-3 with TRBJ2-3; D ambiguous. CDR1 is MNHEY, CDR2 SVGEGT, per germline. The CDR3 is 13 amino acids. CDR3 DNA sequence: TGTGCCTGCAGCAATATCGGGCCCGACACGCAGTATTTT. Its translation: CACSNIGPDTQYF.

This clonotype was counted a few times. V gene TRBV19 combines with J gene TRBJ1-1; D not certain. V lost 6 bases and J 5 bases, leaving 13 bases between the germline ends. The germline gives CDR1 LNHDA, CDR2 SQIVND (reference sequence). The CDR3 sequence is 13 residues long. Here the CDR3 DNA reads TGTGCCAGTAGGGTAAGGGAGCAGACTGAAGCTTTCTTT. Its translation is CASRVREQTEAFF.

To note about this clonotype: Just one base apart from a much larger clone, this may be a read error. The gene calls are TRBV29-1 and TRBJ2-7; D remains unclear. Trimming pared 2 bases from V and 6 bases from J, leaving 11 bases between. Germline V CDR1 and CDR2: SQVTM, ANQGSEA. This CDR3 has 12 residues. The DNA of the CDR3 is TGCAGCGTTGAAACAGCCGACTGCGAGCAGTACTTC. This gives the protein CSVETADCEQYF.

This chain connects TRBV29-1 to TRBJ1-2; no definite D call. Germline V gives CDR1 SQVTM, CDR2 ANQGSEA. V shed 6 bases and J shed 8 bases, with 25 bases lying between them. The CDR3 is 15 amino acids. CDR3 sequence: CSVDVAWAIPGGYTF. CDR3 DNA: TGCAGCGTCGATGTGGCATGGGCGATCCCGGGAGGCTACACCTTC.

The rearrangement links TRBV5-1 to TRBJ2-6; D gene unclear. Trimming cost V 9 bases and J 0 bases, with 10 bases left between them. There are 14 residues in the CDR3. The germline V gene has CDR1 SGHRS and CDR2 YFSETQ. The CDR3 coding sequence is TGCGCCACCCGGCCCGACTCTGGGGCCAACGTCCTGACTTTC. Translation gives CATRPDSGANVLTF.

With regard to this clonotype: Germline and junction disagree at one end, which may indicate a read error. This rearrangement joins TRBV11-1 to TRBJ2-4, with D possibly being TRBD1 (5 bases). CDR3 length equals 16 residues. CDR1 SGHAT and CDR2 FQDESV come from the germline V gene (reference sequence). CDR3 coding DNA: TGTGCCAGTACTCACTCAGGCAGGGCGACCAAAAACATTCAGTGCTTC. This gives the protein CASTHSGRATKNIQCF.

Concerning this clonotype itself: This may stem from a read error, because a much larger clone lies one nucleotide away. The chain joins TRBV20-1 to TRBJ2-7; 9 bases map to TRBD2. The CDR3 covers 14 residues. The germline CDR1 and CDR2 sequences are DFQATT and SNEGSKA (reference sequence). The V and J ends lost 6 bases and 1 base, in that order; junction bases with no gene match: 7. CDR3 nucleotides: TGCAGTGCCCGGACTAGCGTGAGATCCTACGAGCAGTACTTC. This gives the protein CSARTSVRSYEQYF.

As regards this clonotype: With a much larger clone just one base away, this may be a read error. The J gene is TRBJ1-1, the V gene TRBV20-1, with 9 bases aligning to TRBD1. With V trimmed by 2 bases and J by 7 bases, 8 bases remained unmatched. The CDR3 extends over 14 amino acids. Germline lookup yields CDR1 DFQATT and CDR2 SNEGSKA (reference sequence). The CDR3 DNA is TGCAGTGCTAGACCCCCGACAGGGGGGAATGAAGCTTTCTTT. As protein: CSARPPTGGNEAFF.

This sequence joins TRBV5-4 and TRBJ1-1, with D maybe TRBD1 (5 bases). V dropped 5 bases and J dropped 1 base, with 18 bases sitting between them. Germline V CDR1 and CDR2: SGHNT, YYREEE (reference sequence). The CDR3 is 16 residues long. The CDR3 DNA sequence: TGTGCCAGCAGTCCACTCGGGGCAGGAAAGAACACTGAAGCTTTCTTT. It codes for CASSPLGAGKNTEAFF.

CDR3 nucleotide sequence: TGTGCCAGCAACCAGGAAGTTAGGGGCTACGAGCAGTACTTC. Translation: CASNQEVRGYEQYF. This chain joins TRBV4-2 and TRBJ2-7, with a weak D call TRBD1 (5 bases). CDR1 and CDR2 from the germline V gene are LGHNA and YNFKEQ. The CDR3 has 14 residues. V was shortened by 7 bases and J by 3 bases, with 16 bases between the two germline ends.

In this sample, this clonotype turned up a few times. The chain combines TRBV11-2 with TRBJ2-1, with a possible D match to TRBD2 (6 bases). The V end was cut by 4 bases, the J end by 8 bases, with 21 bases between. CDR1 is SGHAT, CDR2 FQNNGV, per germline. This CDR3 has 16 residues. The CDR3 protein is CASSSGMGWGEDEQFF. Here the CDR3 DNA reads TGTGCCAGCAGCTCGGGCATGGGTTGGGGGGAAGATGAGCAGTTCTTC.

This clonotype was seen ten or more times. CDR3 protein: CASTPGRGAFF. The CDR3 DNA sequence: TGTGCCAGCACCCCTGGGCGGGGAGCTTTCTTT. The chain carries TRBV12-3 or TRBV12-4 and TRBJ1-1; D not resolved. This CDR3 region has 11 residues. The germline V and J ends were trimmed by 7 bases and 10 bases, with 13 bases remaining between them.

The chain joins TRBV11-2 to TRBJ2-7, with D unclear. The length of the CDR3 is 12 residues. Germline CDR1 is SGHAT and CDR2 is FQNNGV. V was shortened by 7 bases and J by 3 bases, with 10 bases between the two germline ends. The CDR3 spells CASTEDIYEQYF. The DNA of the CDR3 is TGTGCCAGCACCGAGGATATCTACGAGCAGTACTTC. The full variable domain, rest sourced from reference TRBV11-2 and TRBJ2-7, is EAGVAQSPRYKIIEKRQSVAFWCNPISGHATLYWYQQILGQGPKLLIQFQNNGVVDDSQLPKDRFSAERLKGVDSTLKIQPAKLEDSAVYLCASTEDIYEQYFGPGTRLTVT.